The rows below give T cell receptor beta chains drawn from one sample of a study of cytomegalovirus exposure and HLA in healthy donors. Produced via immunoSEQ multiplex PCR; TCRdb's table is partial and in-frame only. The table includes 200,000 to 250,000 clones, approximately 80% detected once. Sequenced: PBMCs. The receptor set was obtained from a male donor in good health and CMV-seronegative. CDR3s include the opening cysteine and the closing phenylalanine or tryptophan. Clone size, where shown, is once, few, many, or a class for clones that have expanded.

NA,TRBV9,CASSVGGDNSPLHF
once,TRBV7-3,CASTFYNRRLNTEAFF
NA,TRBV6-6,CASRVPGQNYEQYF
NA,TRBV25-1,CASGQVGEQFF
NA,TRBV25-1,CASSPRQGAYEQYF
NA,TRBV5-1,CASSLSIAPPINEQFF
NA,TRBV18,CASSPPDTSYEQYF
once,TRBV25-1,CASSAWTGMQETQYF
NA,TRBV6-1,CASSEGTGGAYGYTF
NA,TRBV5-8,CASTHSYRTSGRASNNEQFF
NA,TRBV7-8,CASSKGQGARETQYF
NA,TRBV10-2,CASRTISMTGGARNTGELFF
once,TRBV6-4,CASQRSDRGTMNTEAFF
NA,TRBV10-3,CAISSTQGGPDLYEQYF
NA,TRBV5-1,CASSLKSQGLPSYEQYF
few,TRBV19,CASSIGTGLKEKLFF
once,TRBV29-1,CSVDRDWSGEQYF
NA,TRBV5-1,CASSLPSGSTYEQYF
NA,TRBV6-6,CASSTTSGSYNEQFF
NA,TRBV6-5,CASSRTGGGNGYTF
NA,TRBV5-1,CASSLGQGGSSYEQYF
NA,TRBV10-3,CATNDLAGGSSYNEQFF
few,TRBV28,CASSPTAGAPNTEAFF
NA,TRBV19,CASSDRERSYEQYF
NA,TRBV29-1,CSVETGYEQYF
NA,TRBV19,CASSDRGVYEQYF
NA,TRBV27,CASGPPTGVGISGSPYEQYF
NA,TRBV7-9,CASSSPGASTDTQYF
NA,TRBV4-1,CASSQDPAYNEQFF
once,TRBV7-3,CASSPRAGSGPYEQYF
NA,TRBV18,CASSPPASREQFF
NA,TRBV2,CASIRTGGSYEQYF
NA,TRBV6-1,CASSDGTNYGYTF
NA,TRBV5-4,CASSSGQATNTGELFF
NA,TRBV11-2,CASSPPGMLGNTIYF
few,TRBV5-4,CASSSRTGGASGYTF
NA,TRBV19,CASSFWDRNQPQHF
NA,TRBV28,CASSLVRTDIHEQYF
NA,TRBV27,CASSSLSGKYTGELFF
NA,TRBV6-5,CASRPRSGSTDIQYF
NA,TRBV6-5,CASSKSTGAAYEQYF
few,TRBV5-1,CASSFLDTSGKETQYF
NA,TRBV30,CACPTGFDTDTQYF
once,TRBV6-1,CASTEGQGFNSPLHF
NA,TRBV30,CAWSVGSGEQETQYF
NA,TRBV9,CASSVASDRGYEQYF
NA,TRBV4-1,CASSQEGGTTNEKLFF
NA,TRBV19,CASSLTSGHTGELFF
once,TRBV9,CASSGGTRVGNEQFF
NA,TRBV5-1,CASSRLTSGETQYF
NA,TRBV19,CASSVGSGYPYEQYF
NA,TRBV5-1,CASSRDTSEVAQFF
few,TRBV27,CASSLEGPGNQPQHF
NA,TRBV9,CASSRGMKNSAGEQYF
NA,TRBV19,CASSLQGSGANVLTF
NA,TRBV2,CASSEDGTGLREQYF
NA,TRBV6-8,CASTASWGLAGEQYF
NA,TRBV2,CASSEGGWENLNTEAFF